This T cell receptor beta chain appears in the sequencing data of a study of post-analysis software for immune sequencing data. Study as a whole: Included courses were relapsing-remitting and secondary progressive multiple sclerosis; progressive-relapsing multiple sclerosis was also included. Regarding the study as a whole: Samples from one preparation batch, clustered by F measure, grouped strongly together. About five TRBV segments, including TRBV5-6, TRBV5-1 and TRBV20-1, were more frequent in patients than controls.

As to this clonotype: The antigen remains undetermined. A read error is likely, as this CDR3 ends without the conserved phenylalanine or tryptophan.

Germline V lookup: CDR1 SGHRS, CDR2 YFSETQ. The CDR3 is made up of 18 amino acids. Trimming stripped 4 bases from V and 8 bases from J, with 30 bases between. Every TCR beta cDNA library bore unique molecular identifiers. The authors obtained 500,000 or so cDNA molecules from around 0.96 to 9.9 million T cells. TCRdb reprocessed the PCR reads via MiXCR and lists one record per CDR3 protein. The sample shows some 370,000 distinct CDR3 sequences, roughly 36% of them seen only once. The sequence was collected from a girl aged 10-17 years with multiple sclerosis. The chain has TRBV5-1 and TRBJ1-2; a weak D match, TRBD1 (5 bases). The sample consisted of blood. The DNA of the CDR3 is TGCGCCAGCAGCGCCCCAAAAGGGACGTCAACGGTGAATAGGGGCTACACCTAC. Its protein product is CASSAPKGTSTVNRGYTY.